These 7 T cell receptor beta chains share one sample of origin, sequenced in a study of shared T cell receptors in the human thymus. Profiled with immunoSEQ multiplex PCR; TCRdb holds only in-frame clones, not every one. The data hold hundreds of thousands of clones, with around 87% observed a single time. This sample also belongs to another study, concerning human thymus T cells.

The specimen sequenced was thymocytes. Receptors originate from a boy in the first two years of life with a congenital heart defect.

The genes are TRBV6-4 and TRBJ2-1; maybe TRBD2 (5 bases). There are 16 residues in the CDR3. Trimming removed 0 bases from V and 0 bases from J, with 9 bases in between. The germline gives CDR1 MRHNA, CDR2 SNTAGT. The CDR3 bases are TGTGCCAGCAGTGACTCCGGGAAGAGCTCCTACAATGAGCAGTTCTTC. This codes for CASSDSGKSSYNEQFF.

The gene calls are TRBV28 and TRBJ2-4, with 7 nucleotides matching TRBD1. The CDR3 loop spans 16 amino acids. Germline lookup yields CDR1 MDHEN and CDR2 SYDVKM. V was pared by 2 bases and J by 3 bases, with 7 bases of the junction left unmatched. The DNA for the CDR3 is TGTGCCAGCAGTTTACCAGGGGGTAACGGCAAAAACATTCAGTACTTC. It specifies CASSLPGGNGKNIQYF.

The CDR3 here is CASSLTGRRDEQFF. In nucleotides, the CDR3 is TGTGCCAGCAGTTTAACAGGACGTCGCGATGAGCAGTTCTTC. The genes are TRBV27 and TRBJ2-1, with D tentatively TRBD1 (5 bases). Between the trimmed V and J ends, which lost 2 bases and 8 bases, there was a span of 13 bases. CDR3 length equals 14 residues. Germline V gene lookup returns CDR1 MNHEY and CDR2 SMNVEV (reference sequence).

This chain joins TRBV14 and TRBJ2-7; TRBD1 matches at 10 bases. This CDR3 region has 16 residues. Germline V lookup: CDR1 SGHDN, CDR2 FVKESK. Germline trimming cut 0 bases from V and 5 bases from J; bases unmatched to any gene: 7. CDR3 sequence reads: CASSQDRQGAGDEQYF. CDR3 bases: TGTGCCAGCAGCCAAGACCGACAGGGGGCCGGGGACGAGCAGTACTTC.

V is TRBV19 and J is TRBJ1-2; 10 bases line up with TRBD1. CDR1 LNHDA and CDR2 SQIVND come from the germline V gene (reference sequence). This CDR3 is 16 amino acids long. The ends lost 7 bases at V and 4 bases at J; junction bases unmatched: 12. The CDR3, as DNA: TGTGCCAGTAACTCAACCCGGGGACAGGGGATCTATGGCTACACCTTC. It encodes CASNSTRGQGIYGYTF.

This chain links TRBV28 with TRBJ2-7; D is ambiguous. Germline lookup yields CDR1 MDHEN and CDR2 SYDVKM. The ends were cut back, 3 bases at V and 1 base at J, with 10 bases in the middle. The CDR3 is 14 residues long. CDR3 sequence: CASSFTTASYEQYF. The CDR3 bases are TGTGCCAGCAGTTTCACTACTGCGTCCTACGAGCAGTACTTC.

The chain has TRBV5-4 and TRBJ2-5, with 8 bases that match TRBD2. There are 16 residues in the CDR3. V was clipped by 4 bases and J by 4 bases; unmatched bases: 12. CDR1 and CDR2 (germline): SGHNT, YYREEE (reference sequence). The DNA of the CDR3 is TGTGCCAGCAGCCCGCTTGGGGCGGGGGGTACAGAGACCCAGTACTTC. Translating gives CASSPLGAGGTETQYF.